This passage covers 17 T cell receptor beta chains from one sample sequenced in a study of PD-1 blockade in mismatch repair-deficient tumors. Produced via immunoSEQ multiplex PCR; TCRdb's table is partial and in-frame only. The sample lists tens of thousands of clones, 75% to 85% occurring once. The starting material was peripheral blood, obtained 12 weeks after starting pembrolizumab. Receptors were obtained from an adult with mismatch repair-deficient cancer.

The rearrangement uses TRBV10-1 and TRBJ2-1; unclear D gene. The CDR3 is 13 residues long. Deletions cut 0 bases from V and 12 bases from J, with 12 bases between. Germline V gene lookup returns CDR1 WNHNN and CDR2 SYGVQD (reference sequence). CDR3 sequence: CASSESKARGQFF. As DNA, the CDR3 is TGCGCCAGCAGTGAGTCGAAAGCAAGAGGGCAGTTCTTC.

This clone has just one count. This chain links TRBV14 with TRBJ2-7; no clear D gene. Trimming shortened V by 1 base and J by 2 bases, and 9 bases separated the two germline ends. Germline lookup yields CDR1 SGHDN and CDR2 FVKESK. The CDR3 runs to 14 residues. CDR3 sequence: CASSQARYTYEQYF. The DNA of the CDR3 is TGTGCCAGCAGCCAAGCGCGGTATACCTACGAGCAGTACTTC.

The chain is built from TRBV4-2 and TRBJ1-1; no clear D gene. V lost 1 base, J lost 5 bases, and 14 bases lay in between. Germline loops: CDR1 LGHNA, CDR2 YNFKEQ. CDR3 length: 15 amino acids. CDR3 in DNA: TGTGCCAGCAGCCAAGTAGACCTTTTGTATACTGAAGCTTTCTTT. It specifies CASSQVDLLYTEAFF.

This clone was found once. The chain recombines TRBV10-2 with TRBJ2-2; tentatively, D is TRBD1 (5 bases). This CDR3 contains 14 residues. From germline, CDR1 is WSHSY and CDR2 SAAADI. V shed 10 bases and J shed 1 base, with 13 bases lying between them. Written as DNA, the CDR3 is TGCGCCACCGGACGGACACGGAACACCGGGGAGCTGTTTTTT. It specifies CATGRTRNTGELFF.

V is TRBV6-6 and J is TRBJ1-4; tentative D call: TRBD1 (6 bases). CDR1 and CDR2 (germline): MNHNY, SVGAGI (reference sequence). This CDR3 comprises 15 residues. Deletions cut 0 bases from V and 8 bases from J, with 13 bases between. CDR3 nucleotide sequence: TGTGCCAGCAGTTACTCGAAGGGGGTGGGGGAAAAACTGTTTTTT. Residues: CASSYSKGVGEKLFF.

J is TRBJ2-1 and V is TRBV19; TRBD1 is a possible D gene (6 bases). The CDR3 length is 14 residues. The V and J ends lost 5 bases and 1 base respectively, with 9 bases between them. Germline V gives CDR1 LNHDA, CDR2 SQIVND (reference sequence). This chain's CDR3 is CASSLGTSYNEQFF. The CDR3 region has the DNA TGTGCCAGTAGTCTCGGGACATCCTACAATGAGCAGTTCTTC.

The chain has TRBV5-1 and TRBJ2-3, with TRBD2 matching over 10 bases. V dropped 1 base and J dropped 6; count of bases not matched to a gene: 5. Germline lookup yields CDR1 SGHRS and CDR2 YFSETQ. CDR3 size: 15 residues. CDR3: CASSLTAGGLDTQYF. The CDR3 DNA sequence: TGCGCCAGCAGCTTGACAGCGGGAGGGCTTGATACGCAGTATTTT.

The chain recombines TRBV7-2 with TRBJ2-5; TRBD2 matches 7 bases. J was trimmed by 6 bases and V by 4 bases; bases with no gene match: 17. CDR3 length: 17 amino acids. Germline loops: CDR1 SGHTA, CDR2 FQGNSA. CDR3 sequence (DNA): TGTGCCAGCAGCTCTTCCCGCGGCGGGAGTCCGGCAAAGACCCAGTACTTC. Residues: CASSSSRGGSPAKTQYF.

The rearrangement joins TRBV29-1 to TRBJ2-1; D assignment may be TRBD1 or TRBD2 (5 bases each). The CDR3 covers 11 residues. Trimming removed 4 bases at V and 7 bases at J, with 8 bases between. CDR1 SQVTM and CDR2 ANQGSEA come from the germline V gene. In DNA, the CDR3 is TGCAGCGTTGGAGGGGAGAATGAGCAGTTCTTC. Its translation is CSVGGENEQFF.

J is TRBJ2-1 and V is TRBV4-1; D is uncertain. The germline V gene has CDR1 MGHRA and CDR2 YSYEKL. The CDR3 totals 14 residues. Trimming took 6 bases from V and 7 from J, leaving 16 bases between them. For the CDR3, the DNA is TGCGCCAGCAGGGGGTTGGGCTTTGGGAATGAGCAGTTCTTC. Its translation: CASRGLGFGNEQFF.

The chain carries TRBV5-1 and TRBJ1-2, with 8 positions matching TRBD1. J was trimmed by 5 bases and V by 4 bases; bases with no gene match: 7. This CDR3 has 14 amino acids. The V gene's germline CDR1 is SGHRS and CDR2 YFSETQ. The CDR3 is CASSTLDRGYGYTF. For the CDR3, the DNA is TGCGCCAGCAGCACGTTAGACAGGGGTTATGGCTACACCTTC. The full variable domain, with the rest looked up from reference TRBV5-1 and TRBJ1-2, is KAGVTQTPRYLIKTRGQQVTLSCSPISGHRSVSWYQQTPGQGLQFLFEYFSETQRNKGNFPGRFSGRQFSNSRSEMNVSTLELGDSALYLCASSTLDRGYGYTFGSGTRLTVV.

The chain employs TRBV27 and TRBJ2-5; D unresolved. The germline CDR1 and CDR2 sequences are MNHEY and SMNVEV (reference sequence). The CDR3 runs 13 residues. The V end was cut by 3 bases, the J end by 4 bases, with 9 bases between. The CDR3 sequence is CASSLNLRETQYF. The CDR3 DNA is TGTGCCAGCAGTTTGAATTTGCGAGAGACCCAGTACTTC.

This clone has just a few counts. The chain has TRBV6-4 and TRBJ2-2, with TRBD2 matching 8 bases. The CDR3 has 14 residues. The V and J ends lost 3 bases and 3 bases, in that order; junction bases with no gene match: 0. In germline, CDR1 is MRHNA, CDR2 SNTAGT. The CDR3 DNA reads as TGTGCCAGCAGTGAAGCGGGAGACACCGGGGAGCTGTTTTTT. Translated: CASSEAGDTGELFF.

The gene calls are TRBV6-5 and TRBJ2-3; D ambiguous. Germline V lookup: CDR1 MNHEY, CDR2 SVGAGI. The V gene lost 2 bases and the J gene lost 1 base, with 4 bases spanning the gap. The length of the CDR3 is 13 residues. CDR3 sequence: CASSYSGTDTQYF. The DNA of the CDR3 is TGTGCCAGCAGTTACAGTGGCACAGATACGCAGTATTTT.

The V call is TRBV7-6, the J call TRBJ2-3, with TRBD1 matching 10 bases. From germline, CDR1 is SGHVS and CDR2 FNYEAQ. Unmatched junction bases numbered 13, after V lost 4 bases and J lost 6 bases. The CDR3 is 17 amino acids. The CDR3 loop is CASSYLLTGTGDDTQYF. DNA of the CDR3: TGTGCCAGCAGCTATTTGCTCACCGGGACAGGGGATGATACGCAGTATTTT. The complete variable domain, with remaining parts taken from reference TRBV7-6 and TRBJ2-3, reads GAGVSQSPRYKVTKRGQDVALRCDPISGHVSLYWYRQALGQGPEFLTYFNYEAQQDKSGLPNDRFSAERPEGSISTLTIQRTEQRDSAMYRCASSYLLTGTGDDTQYFGPGTRLTVL.

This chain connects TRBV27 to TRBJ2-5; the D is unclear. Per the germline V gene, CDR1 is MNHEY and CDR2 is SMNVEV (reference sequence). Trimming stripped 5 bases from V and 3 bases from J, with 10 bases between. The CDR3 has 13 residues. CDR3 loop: CASSTRWEETQYF. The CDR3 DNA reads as TGTGCCAGCAGTACCCGTTGGGAAGAGACCCAGTACTTC.

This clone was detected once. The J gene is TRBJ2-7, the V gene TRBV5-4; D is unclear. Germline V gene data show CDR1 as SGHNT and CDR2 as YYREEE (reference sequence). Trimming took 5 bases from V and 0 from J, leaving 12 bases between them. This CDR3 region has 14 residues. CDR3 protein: CASRQELSSYEQYF. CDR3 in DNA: TGTGCCAGCAGACAAGAACTAAGCTCCTACGAGCAGTACTTC.